Each of the 7 T cell receptor beta chains below was sequenced from the same sample in a study of long-term antiretroviral therapy in people with HIV. The immunoSEQ assay was v3.0, run at survey level. Repertoires were generated with immunoSEQ multiplex PCR, while TCRdb's copy carries only in-frame clones and drops some. Among tens of thousands of clones, roughly 80% were seen once, and the ten largest hold approximately 5.1%. Source: unsorted PBMCs, taken 1.1 years before starting antiretroviral therapy. These receptors all stem from a young woman with HIV.

This clone has a single count. The chain links TRBV6-1 to TRBJ1-3; weak D call: TRBD1 (5 bases). The germline V gene has CDR1 MNHNS and CDR2 SASEGT. The CDR3 consists of 16 residues. V was clipped by 2 bases and J by 2 bases, with 13 bases between them. The DNA for the CDR3 is TGTGCCAGCAGTGAACCGGGGGTGGGCGCTGGAAACACCATATATTTT. Protein product: CASSEPGVGAGNTIYF.

The chain is built from TRBV29-1 and TRBJ2-1, with 10 bases aligning to TRBD2. V was pared by 5 bases and J by 10 bases, with 5 bases of the junction left unmatched. The CDR3 is made up of 12 amino acids. The V gene's germline CDR1 is SQVTM and CDR2 ANQGSEA. Written as DNA, the CDR3 is TGCAGCGTTTCGACTAGCGGGCGAGAGCAGTTCTTC. Translation gives CSVSTSGREQFF.

The chain links TRBV6-1 to TRBJ1-1; D is unresolved. This CDR3 spans 13 amino acids. Trimming stripped 10 bases from V and 5 bases from J, with 17 bases between. Germline V gives CDR1 MNHNS, CDR2 SASEGT. The DNA of the CDR3 is TGTGCCACCGGGTCCTCCGTGTGGACTGAAGCTTTCTTT. Translating gives CATGSSVWTEAFF.

In DNA form, the CDR3 reads TGCAGCGTTCGTGGGGTGAACACTGAAGCTTTCTTT. Encoded protein: CSVRGVNTEAFF. This chain connects TRBV29-1 to TRBJ1-1, with D hard to call. The germline V gene has CDR1 SQVTM and CDR2 ANQGSEA. The ends were cut back, 5 bases at V and 0 bases at J, with 7 bases in the middle. This CDR3 comprises 12 residues.

The chain uses TRBV30 and TRBJ1-1; weak D call: TRBD1 (6 bases). The CDR3 has 12 residues. V was shortened by 0 bases and J by 10 bases, with 12 bases between the two germline ends. CDR1 GTSNPN and CDR2 SVGIG come from the germline V gene (reference sequence). The CDR3 loop is CAWSVGGGRAFF. The CDR3 DNA is TGTGCCTGGAGTGTAGGAGGGGGGAGAGCTTTCTTT.

The CDR3 protein is CASSLGSSGAYNSPLHF. Written as DNA, the CDR3 is TGTGCCAGCAGTTTGGGGTCTTCGGGAGCCTATAATTCACCCCTCCACTTT. The chain is built from TRBV27 and TRBJ1-6; D ambiguous. V was clipped by 3 bases and J by 2 bases, with 14 bases between them. The germline gives CDR1 MNHEY, CDR2 SMNVEV (reference sequence). This CDR3 comprises 17 residues.

The CDR3 region is CASSMRGFGELFF. The DNA for the CDR3 is TGTGCCAGTAGTATGCGAGGGTTCGGGGAGCTGTTTTTT. The rearrangement joins TRBV19 to TRBJ2-2; D may be TRBD2 (5 bases). Trimming pared 3 bases from V and 7 bases from J, leaving 9 bases between. Germline CDR1 is LNHDA and CDR2 is SQIVND (reference sequence). The CDR3 is 13 residues long.